This T cell receptor (beta chain) was obtained from a study of cytomegalovirus exposure and HLA in healthy donors. About the study: A preliminary data release comprised tens of millions of unique TCRs obtained from HLA-typed donors.

Vbeta (60) and Jbeta (13) primers were used in the PCR. Generated by immunoSEQ multiplex PCR, the TCRdb table keeps only in-frame clones and is missing some. The sample contains 150,000 to 200,000 clones, around two thirds of which appear only once. The CDR3 covers 16 residues. Losses at the gene ends were 3 bases for V and 6 bases for J; bases not matched to a gene: 16. The germline CDR1 and CDR2 sequences are GTSNPN and SVGIG (reference sequence). The sequence derives from a man under 40 in good health and CMV-seropositive. Sequenced material: PBMCs. The chain uses TRBV30 and TRBJ1-1; 7 bases map to TRBD1. The CDR3 region is CAWSKIRGLRGAEAFF. The CDR3 bases are TGTGCCTGGAGCAAAATTAGGGGGCTTCGAGGGGCTGAAGCTTTCTTT. Full variable domain (outside the CDR3, taken from reference TRBV30 and TRBJ1-1): SQTIHQWPATLVQPVGSPLSLECTVEGTSNPNLYWYRQAAGRGLQLLFYSVGIGQISSEVPQNLSASRPQDRQFILSSKKLLLSDSGFYLCAWSKIRGLRGAEAFFGQGTRLTVV.